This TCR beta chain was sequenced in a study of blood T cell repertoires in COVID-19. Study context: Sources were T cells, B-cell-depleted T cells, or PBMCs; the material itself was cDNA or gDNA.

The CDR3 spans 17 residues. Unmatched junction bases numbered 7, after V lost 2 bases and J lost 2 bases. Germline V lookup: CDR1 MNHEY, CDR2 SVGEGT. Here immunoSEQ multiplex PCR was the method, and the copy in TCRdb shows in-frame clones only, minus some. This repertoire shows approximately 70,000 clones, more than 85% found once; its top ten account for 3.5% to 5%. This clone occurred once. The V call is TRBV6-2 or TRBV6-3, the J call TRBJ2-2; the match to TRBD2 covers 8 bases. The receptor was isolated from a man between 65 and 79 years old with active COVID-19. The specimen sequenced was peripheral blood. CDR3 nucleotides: TGTGCCAGCAGTTACCCCGGGGGGGGCCTAAACACCGGGGAGCTGTTTTTT. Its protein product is CASSYPGGGLNTGELFF.